One T cell receptor beta chain is described in this entry. As yet, its antigen is unknown. The sample comes from a study of graft-versus-host responses after intestinal transplantation. Study background: Transplants given to recipients were multivisceral, liver-intestinal, or isolated intestinal. All of the recipients had induction that used anti-thymocyte globulin, then tacrolimus and steroids for about 3 years.

CDR1 MNHEY and CDR2 SMNVEV come from the germline V gene (reference sequence). Between the trimmed V and J ends, which lost 5 bases and 1 base, there was a span of 2 bases. CDR3 length: 11 residues. Method: immunoSEQ multiplex PCR; TCRdb's copy keeps in-frame clones and lacks some. The data hold 15,000 or so clones, with about 93% observed a single time. The study, taken as a whole, reports: Researchers found GvH clones in recipient marrow, and some showed up first in ileum or blood.

This chain connects TRBV27 to TRBJ2-5, with no clear D. Sequenced here: PBMCs, sampled 9 days after transplant. The TCR was taken from a human patient who received an intestinal transplant, so some T cells may come from the graft donor. The CDR3, as DNA: TGTGCCAGCAGTCCCCAAGAGACCCAGTACTTC. Its protein product is CASSPQETQYF.